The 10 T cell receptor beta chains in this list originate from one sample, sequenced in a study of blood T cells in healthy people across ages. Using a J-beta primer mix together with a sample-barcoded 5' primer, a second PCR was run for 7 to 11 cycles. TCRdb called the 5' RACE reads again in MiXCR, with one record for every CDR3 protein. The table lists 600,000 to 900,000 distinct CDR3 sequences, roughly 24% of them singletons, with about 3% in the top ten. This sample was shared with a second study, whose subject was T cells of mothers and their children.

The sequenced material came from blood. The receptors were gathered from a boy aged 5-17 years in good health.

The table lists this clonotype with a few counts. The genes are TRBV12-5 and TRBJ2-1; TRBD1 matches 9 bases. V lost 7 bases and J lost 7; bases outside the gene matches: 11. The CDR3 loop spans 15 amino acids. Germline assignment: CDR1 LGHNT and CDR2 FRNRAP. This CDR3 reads CASVPGGQGRNEQFF. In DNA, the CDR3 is TGTGCTAGTGTTCCAGGGGGACAGGGTCGTAATGAGCAGTTCTTC.

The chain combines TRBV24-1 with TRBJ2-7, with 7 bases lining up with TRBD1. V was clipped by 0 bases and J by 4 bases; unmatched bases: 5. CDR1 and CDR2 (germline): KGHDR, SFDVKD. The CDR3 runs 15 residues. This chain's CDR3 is CATSDLVGGIYEQYF. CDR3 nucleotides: TGTGCCACCAGTGATTTGGTAGGGGGCATTTACGAGCAGTACTTC.

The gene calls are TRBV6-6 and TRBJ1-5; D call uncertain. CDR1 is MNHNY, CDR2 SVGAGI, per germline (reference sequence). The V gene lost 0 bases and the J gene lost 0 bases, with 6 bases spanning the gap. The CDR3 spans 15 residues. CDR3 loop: CASSYSVDSNQPQHF. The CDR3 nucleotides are TGTGCCAGCAGTTACTCGGTTGATAGCAATCAGCCCCAGCATTTT.

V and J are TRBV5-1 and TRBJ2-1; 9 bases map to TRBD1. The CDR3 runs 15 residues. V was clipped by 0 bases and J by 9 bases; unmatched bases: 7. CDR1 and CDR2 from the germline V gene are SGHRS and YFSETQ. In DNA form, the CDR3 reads TGCGCCAGCAGCTTGGGGGACAGGGAAGTCGGTGAGCAGTTCTTC. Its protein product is CASSLGDREVGEQFF.

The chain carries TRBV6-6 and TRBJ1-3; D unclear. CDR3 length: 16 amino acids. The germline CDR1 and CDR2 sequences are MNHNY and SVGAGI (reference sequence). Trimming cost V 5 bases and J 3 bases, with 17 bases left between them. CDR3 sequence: CASSPQGPPDGNTIYF. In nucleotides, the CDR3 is TGTGCCAGCAGTCCCCAAGGGCCCCCGGATGGAAACACCATATATTTT.

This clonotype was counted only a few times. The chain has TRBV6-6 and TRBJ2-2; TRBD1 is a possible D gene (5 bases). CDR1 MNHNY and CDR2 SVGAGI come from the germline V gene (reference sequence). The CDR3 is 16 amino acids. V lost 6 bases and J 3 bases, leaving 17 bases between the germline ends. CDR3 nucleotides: TGTGCCAGCAGACCATACACAGGTTTCGACACCGGGGAGCTGTTTTTT. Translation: CASRPYTGFDTGELFF.

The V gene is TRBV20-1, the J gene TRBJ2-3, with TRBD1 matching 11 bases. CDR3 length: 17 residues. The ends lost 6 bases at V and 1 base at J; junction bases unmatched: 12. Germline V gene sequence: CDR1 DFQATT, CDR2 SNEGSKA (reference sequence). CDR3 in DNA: TGCAGTGCCCTTGGACAGGGGGCCGGCCGTGGCACAGATACGCAGTATTTT. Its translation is CSALGQGAGRGTDTQYF.

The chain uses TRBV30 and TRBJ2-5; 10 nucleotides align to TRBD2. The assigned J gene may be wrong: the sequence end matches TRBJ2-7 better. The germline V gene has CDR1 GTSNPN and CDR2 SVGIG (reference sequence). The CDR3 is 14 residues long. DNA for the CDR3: TGTGCCTGGAGTGTATCTAGCGGGGGATACGAGCAGTACTTC. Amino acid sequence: CAWSVSSGGYEQYF.

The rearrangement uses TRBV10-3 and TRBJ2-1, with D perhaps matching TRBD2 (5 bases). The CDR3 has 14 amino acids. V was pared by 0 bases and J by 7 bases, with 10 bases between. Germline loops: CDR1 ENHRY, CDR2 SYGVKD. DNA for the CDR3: TGTGCCATCAGTGAGTCGCCCACTAGTAATGAGCAGTTCTTC. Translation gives CAISESPTSNEQFF.

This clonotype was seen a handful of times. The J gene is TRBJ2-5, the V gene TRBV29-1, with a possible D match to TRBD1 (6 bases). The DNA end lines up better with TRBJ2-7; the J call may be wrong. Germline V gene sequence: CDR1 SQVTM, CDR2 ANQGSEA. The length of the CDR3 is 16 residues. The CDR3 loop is CSVEEQPGAIAYEQYF. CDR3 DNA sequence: TGCAGCGTTGAAGAACAGCCAGGGGCCATTGCCTACGAGCAGTACTTC.